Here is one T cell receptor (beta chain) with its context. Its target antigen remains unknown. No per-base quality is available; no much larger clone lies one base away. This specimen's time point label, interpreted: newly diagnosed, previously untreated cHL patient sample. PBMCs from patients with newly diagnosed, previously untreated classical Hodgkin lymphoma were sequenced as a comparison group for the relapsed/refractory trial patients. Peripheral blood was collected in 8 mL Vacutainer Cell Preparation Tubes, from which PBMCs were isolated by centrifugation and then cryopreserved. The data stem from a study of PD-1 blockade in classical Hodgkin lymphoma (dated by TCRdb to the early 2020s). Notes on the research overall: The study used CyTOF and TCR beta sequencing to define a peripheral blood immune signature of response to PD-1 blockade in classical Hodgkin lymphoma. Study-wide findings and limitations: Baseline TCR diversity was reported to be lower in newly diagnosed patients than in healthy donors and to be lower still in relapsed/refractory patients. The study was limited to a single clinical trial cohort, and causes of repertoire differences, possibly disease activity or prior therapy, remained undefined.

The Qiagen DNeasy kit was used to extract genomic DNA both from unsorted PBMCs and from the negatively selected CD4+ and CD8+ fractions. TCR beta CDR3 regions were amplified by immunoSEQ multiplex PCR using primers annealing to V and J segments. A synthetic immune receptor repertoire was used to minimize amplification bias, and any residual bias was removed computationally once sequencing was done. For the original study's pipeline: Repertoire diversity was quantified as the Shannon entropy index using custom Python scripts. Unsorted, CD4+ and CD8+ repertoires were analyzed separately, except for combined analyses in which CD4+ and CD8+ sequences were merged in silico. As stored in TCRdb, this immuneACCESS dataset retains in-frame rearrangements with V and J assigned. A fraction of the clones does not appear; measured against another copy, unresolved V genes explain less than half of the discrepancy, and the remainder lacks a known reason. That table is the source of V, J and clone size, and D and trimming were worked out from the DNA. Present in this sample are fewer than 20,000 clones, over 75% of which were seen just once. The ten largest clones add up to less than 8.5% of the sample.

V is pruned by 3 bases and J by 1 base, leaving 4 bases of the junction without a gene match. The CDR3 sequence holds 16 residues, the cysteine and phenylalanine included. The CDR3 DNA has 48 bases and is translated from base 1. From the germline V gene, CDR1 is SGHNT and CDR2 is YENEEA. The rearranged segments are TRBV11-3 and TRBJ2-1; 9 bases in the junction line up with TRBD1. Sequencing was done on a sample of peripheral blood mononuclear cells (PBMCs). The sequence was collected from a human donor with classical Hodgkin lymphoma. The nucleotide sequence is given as TGTGCCAGCAGCTTGGGACAGGGAGGATCCTACAATGAGCAGTTCTTC. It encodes CASSLGQGGSYNEQFF.